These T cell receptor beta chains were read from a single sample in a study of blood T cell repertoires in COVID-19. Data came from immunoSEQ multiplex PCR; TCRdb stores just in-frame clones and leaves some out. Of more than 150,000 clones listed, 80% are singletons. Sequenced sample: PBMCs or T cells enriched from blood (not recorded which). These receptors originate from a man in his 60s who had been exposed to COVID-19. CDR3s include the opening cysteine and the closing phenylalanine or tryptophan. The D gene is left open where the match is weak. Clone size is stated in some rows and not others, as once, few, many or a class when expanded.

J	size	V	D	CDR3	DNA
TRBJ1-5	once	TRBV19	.	CASSTTGKTSNQPQHF	TGTGCCAGTAGTACTACAGGAAAAACTAGCAATCAGCCCCAGCATTTT
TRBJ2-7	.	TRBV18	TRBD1	CASSPPGQPSKQYF	TGTGCCAGCTCACCCCCGGGACAGCCCTCGAAGCAGTACTTC
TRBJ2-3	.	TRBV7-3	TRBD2	CASSPSDGRSTDTQYF	TGTGCCAGCAGCCCGAGTGACGGGAGGAGCACAGATACGCAGTATTTT
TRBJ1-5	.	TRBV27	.	CASSHKQGLGNQPQHF	TGTGCCAGCAGCCATAAACAGGGTCTTGGCAATCAGCCCCAGCATTTT
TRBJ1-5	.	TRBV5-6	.	CASSDGWGPNQPQHF	TGTGCCAGCAGCGACGGATGGGGCCCCAATCAGCCCCAGCATTTT
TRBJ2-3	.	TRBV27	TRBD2	CASRTLTLAGGALGEDTQYF	TGTGCCAGCAGGACCCTGACCCTAGCGGGAGGCGCGCTGGGGGAAGATACGCAGTATTTT
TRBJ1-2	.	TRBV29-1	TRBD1	CSVGPTISYRGNYGYTF	TGCAGCGTTGGCCCCACGATATCCTACAGGGGAAACTATGGCTACACCTTC
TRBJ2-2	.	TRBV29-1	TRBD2	CSVERLAGVKGGELFF	TGCAGCGTTGAACGACTAGCGGGAGTTAAAGGCGGGGAGCTGTTTTTT
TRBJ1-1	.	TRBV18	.	CASSPYRMNTEAFF	TGTGCCAGCTCACCATACAGAATGAACACTGAAGCTTTCTTT
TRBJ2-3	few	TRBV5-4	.	CASSGRELSFAGADTQYF	TGTGCCAGCAGCGGACGGGAGCTCAGTTTTGCCGGGGCAGATACGCAGTATTTT
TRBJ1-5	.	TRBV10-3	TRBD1	CAISPREGQGRKPQHF	TGTGCCATCAGCCCAAGGGAGGGACAGGGAAGGAAGCCCCAGCATTTT
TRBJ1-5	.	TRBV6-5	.	CASSTGLEPQHF	TGTGCCAGCAGTACGGGACTGGAGCCCCAGCATTTT
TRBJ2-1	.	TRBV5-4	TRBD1	CASSGTGSYNEQFF	TGTGCCAGCAGCGGGACAGGGTCCTACAATGAGCAGTTCTTC
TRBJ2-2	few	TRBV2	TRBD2	CASSERGRLDTGELFF	TGTGCCAGCAGTGAGCGCGGGAGGCTTGACACCGGGGAGCTGTTTTTT
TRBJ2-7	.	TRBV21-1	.	CASYSLADRAKVWGHPTYEQYF	TGTGCCAGCTATTCACTGGCGGACAGGGCGAAAGTCTGGGGCCACCCAACCTACGAGCAGTACTTC
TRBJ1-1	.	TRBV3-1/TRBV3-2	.	CASSQGGSGNTEAFF	TGTGCCAGCAGCCAAGGAGGCTCGGGGAACACTGAAGCTTTCTTT
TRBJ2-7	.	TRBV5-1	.	CASSLMDSYEQYF	TGCGCCAGCAGCTTAATGGACAGCTACGAGCAGTACTTC
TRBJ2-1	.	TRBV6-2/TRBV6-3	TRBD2	CASSYSIYSGGFRFF	TGTGCCAGCAGTTACTCAATCTATAGCGGGGGGTTTCGGTTCTTC